This is a list of T cell receptor beta chains from one sample in a study of blood T cell repertoires in COVID-19. Measured with immunoSEQ multiplex PCR; TCRdb has only the in-frame clones, and not every one. Of about 36,000 clones in the sample, approximately 78% were seen once. Sequencing input: peripheral blood. The receptors were sampled from a man aged 55 to 70 with acute or convalescent COVID-19. The CDR3 runs from the conserved cysteine through the conserved F or W. A D gene is named only where the DNA matches it firmly. Size values are once, few and many counts, or a class for expanded clones, and some rows have none.

size	J	D	V	DNA	CDR3
-	TRBJ1-5	-	TRBV7-2	TGTGCCAGCAGCTTAGAATTCAGGGGTGATCAGCCCCAGCATTTT	CASSLEFRGDQPQHF
once	TRBJ2-1	-	TRBV5-4	TGTGCCAGCAGCTTGGGAGGGAGGGGGAGTGAGCAGTTCTTC	CASSLGGRGSEQFF
-	TRBJ1-1	-	TRBV4-1	TGCGCCAGCAGCCAAGACCTGGGAGATCGGGGAGCTTTCTTT	CASSQDLGDRGAFF
once	TRBJ2-3	TRBD2	TRBV7-6	TGTGCCAGCAGCTTAGGGACTAGTTCAGATACGCAGTATTTT	CASSLGTSSDTQYF
-	TRBJ1-2	-	TRBV9	TGTGCCAGCAGCGTAGCAGGTACCTATGGCTACACCTTC	CASSVAGTYGYTF
once	TRBJ2-3	-	TRBV9	TGTGCCAGCAGCCCCTCAGCGGGTTACAGCACAGATACGCAGTATTTT	CASSPSAGYSTDTQYF
-	TRBJ1-5	-	TRBV7-2	TGTGCCAGCAGCTTAGAGTTTGGGGCAGGGAATCAGCCCCAGCATTTT	CASSLEFGAGNQPQHF
-	TRBJ1-6	-	TRBV21-1	TGTGCCAGCAGCAAAGTTAGATTAAGAGATTCACCCCTCCACTTT	CASSKVRLRDSPLHF
-	TRBJ2-2	TRBD1	TRBV24-1	TGTGCCACCAGTGACCCAATCGACAGGGGGCCGAACACCGGGGAGCTGTTTTTT	CATSDPIDRGPNTGELFF
few	TRBJ2-1	-	TRBV24-1	TGTGCCACCAGTGATTTGTTGACAGAGCAGTTCTTC	CATSDLLTEQFF
-	TRBJ2-3	TRBD2	TRBV9	TGTGCCAGCAGCGTAGACAGAGGACTAGCGGGAAAGGCAGATACGCAGTATTTT	CASSVDRGLAGKADTQYF
-	TRBJ2-3	TRBD1	TRBV11-2	TGTGCCAGCAGCTCTTGGACAGGGGTAACAGATACGCAGTATTTT	CASSSWTGVTDTQYF
few	TRBJ2-7	TRBD2	TRBV12-3/TRBV12-4	TGTGCCAGCAACACAAAGGGAGGGGTCGAGCAGTACTTC	CASNTKGGVEQYF
-	TRBJ1-1	-	TRBV19	TGTGCCAGTAGTAGCGACAGGAGGAACACTGAAGCTTTCTTT	CASSSDRRNTEAFF
-	TRBJ2-7	-	TRBV7-2	TGTGCCAGCAGCTTTGCCGCGGAGGGTCTGTACGAGCAGTACTTC	CASSFAAEGLYEQYF
-	TRBJ1-1	-	TRBV12-5	TGTGCTAGTGGTTTGCAGCGGGGGGTAGAGGTGAACACTGAAGCTTTCTTT	CASGLQRGVEVNTEAFF
-	TRBJ1-2	TRBD1	TRBV5-5	TGTGCCAGCAGCAGTCGACAGGGGGAGGGTGGCTACACCTTC	CASSSRQGEGGYTF
-	TRBJ2-3	-	TRBV14	TGTGCCAGCAGCCAAGTGGGGGCCGGAGATACGCAGTATTTT	CASSQVGAGDTQYF
-	TRBJ2-2	TRBD2	TRBV6-6	TGTGCCAATAGCGGGAGCCCCGGCACCGGGGAGCTGTTTTTT	CANSGSPGTGELFF
-	TRBJ1-3	-	TRBV21-1	TGTGCCAGCAGTCTTCTAGCGAGAGGCTCTGGAAACACCATATATTTT	CASSLLARGSGNTIYF
once	TRBJ1-6	-	TRBV2	TGTGCTACCTCTACCTCCTATAATTCACCCCTCCACTTT	CATSTSYNSPLHF
once	TRBJ2-7	-	TRBV28	TGTGCCAGTCTTGACAGGTCCCTTTACGAGCAGTACTTC	CASLDRSLYEQYF
-	TRBJ2-2	TRBD2	TRBV11-3	TGTGCCAGCAGCTTCCTAGCGGGAGGCACCGGGGAGCTGTTTTTT	CASSFLAGGTGELFF
-	TRBJ2-7	TRBD2	TRBV27	TGTGCCAGCAGTTTAGAGTATGGGACTAGCGCCCGCTACGAGCAGTACTTC	CASSLEYGTSARYEQYF
-	TRBJ2-1	-	TRBV11-3	TGTGCCAGCAGCTTTGCGGACAGCTCCTACAATGAGCAGTTCTTC	CASSFADSSYNEQFF
once	TRBJ1-3	-	TRBV7-6	TGTGCCAGCAGCGGGGGGGCCACTGGAAACACCATATATTTT	CASSGGATGNTIYF
-	TRBJ2-5	TRBD2	TRBV6-2/TRBV6-3	TGTGCCAGCAGTTACGGTCTAGCGGGAGGGTTCCAAGAGACCCAGTACTTC	CASSYGLAGGFQETQYF
-	TRBJ1-2	TRBD1	TRBV6-6	TGTGCCAGCTTGCAAGGACAGGCAAATATCTACGATGGCTACACCTTC	CASLQGQANIYDGYTF
-	TRBJ2-4	-	TRBV28	TGTGCCAGCAGTTTCGAGGATTCTATAGCCAAAAACATTCAGTACTTC	CASSFEDSIAKNIQYF